The 11 T cell receptor beta chains below all came from one sample that was sequenced in a study of blood T cell repertoires in COVID-19. The repertoire was sequenced with immunoSEQ multiplex PCR; TCRdb's copy has only in-frame clones and lacks some. Of under 250,000 clones listed, about four fifths were seen once; the top ten hold approximately 4.8%. Material: peripheral blood. The receptor set was obtained from a middle-aged man with active or convalescent COVID-19.

The rearrangement links TRBV6-5 to TRBJ1-3; TRBD1 might be the D (5 bases). CDR1 and CDR2 (germline): MNHEY, SVGAGI. V shed 6 bases and J shed 0 bases, with 6 bases lying between them. This CDR3 has 13 residues. In nucleotides, the CDR3 is TGTGCCAGCAGGGGGCCCTCTGGAAACACCATATATTTT. It translates to CASRGPSGNTIYF.

This rearrangement joins TRBV7-3 to TRBJ2-3; D not resolved. The germline gives CDR1 SGHTA, CDR2 FQGTGA. CDR3 length equals 14 residues. Trimming took off 5 bases at V and 1 base at J, with 10 bases between the two ends. CDR3 coding DNA: TGTGCCAGCAGCCCTAGTCGGCGCACAGATACGCAGTATTTT. The encoded protein is CASSPSRRTDTQYF.

The J gene is TRBJ2-7, the V gene TRBV7-2; unclear D gene. The V gene lost 7 bases and the J gene lost 3 bases, with 16 bases spanning the gap. CDR1 is SGHTA, CDR2 FQGNSA, per germline. The CDR3 has 14 amino acids. The CDR3 sequence is CASTPDLVSYEQYF. The CDR3 DNA follows: TGTGCCAGCACCCCTGATTTAGTGAGCTACGAGCAGTACTTC.

This chain connects TRBV7-3 to TRBJ1-1, with 9 bases matching TRBD1. The J segment lost 5 bases and the V segment lost 2 bases, leaving 6 bases of the junction unmatched. This CDR3 comprises 15 residues. CDR1 is SGHTA, CDR2 FQGTGA, per germline. The CDR3 is CASSLEGTGRTEAFF. The DNA of the CDR3 is TGTGCCAGCAGCTTAGAGGGGACAGGGAGGACTGAAGCTTTCTTT.

The V gene is TRBV27, the J gene TRBJ1-2; 7 bases are shared with TRBD1. Germline loops: CDR1 MNHEY, CDR2 SMNVEV (reference sequence). The CDR3 covers 14 residues. The V gene end was trimmed by 0 bases and the J gene end by 2 bases; junction bases not matched to a gene: 0. The DNA for the CDR3 is TGTGCCAGCAGTTTATCAGGGGGCAACTATGGCTACACCTTC. Protein product: CASSLSGGNYGYTF.

V usage is TRBV27 and J usage is TRBJ1-5, with 11 bases matching TRBD1. This CDR3 comprises 16 residues. From germline, CDR1 is MNHEY and CDR2 SMNVEV (reference sequence). Trimming took 3 bases from V and 6 from J; bases not matched to a gene: 7. This CDR3 is CASSFRADRGLQPQHF. The CDR3 DNA reads as TGTGCCAGCAGTTTTCGGGCGGACAGGGGGCTTCAGCCCCAGCATTTT.

V gene TRBV5-1 combines with J gene TRBJ1-2; maybe TRBD1 (6 bases). Trimming stripped 2 bases from V and 0 bases from J, with 11 bases between. The CDR3 loop spans 15 amino acids. Germline values: CDR1 SGHRS, CDR2 YFSETQ. CDR3 nucleotide sequence: TGCGCCAGCAGCTTTTACCGGGACACTAACTATGGCTACACCTTC. Residues: CASSFYRDTNYGYTF.

The chain joins TRBV3-1 (or the pseudogene TRBV3-2) to TRBJ1-2, with D hard to call. V dropped 1 base and J dropped 7 bases, with 4 bases sitting between them. The CDR3 extends over 11 amino acids. CDR1 and CDR2 (germline): LGHDT, YNNKEL (reference sequence). This CDR3 is CASSQGLGYTF. The CDR3 DNA follows: TGTGCCAGCAGCCAAGGGCTTGGCTACACCTTC.

The J gene is TRBJ2-5, the V gene TRBV9; D may be TRBD2 (6 bases). In germline, CDR1 is SGDLS, CDR2 YYNGEE. V was clipped by 3 bases and J by 2 bases, with 14 bases between them. The CDR3 length is 15 residues. This CDR3 is CASSDSGTVQETQYF. In DNA form, the CDR3 reads TGTGCCAGCAGCGACTCCGGGACTGTGCAAGAGACCCAGTACTTC.

As concerns this clone: This CDR3 is also generated by other DNA sequences in the sample. The V gene is TRBV6-1, the J gene TRBJ1-1; the D gene is possibly TRBD1 (5 bases). Germline V gives CDR1 MNHNS, CDR2 SASEGT. This CDR3 contains 13 residues. V was trimmed by 0 bases and J by 5 bases, leaving 7 bases between them. The CDR3, as DNA: TGTGCCAGCAGTGAAGCTAGGGGAACTGAAGCTTTCTTT. Protein sequence: CASSEARGTEAFF.

This clone was counted only a few times. V and J are TRBV5-1 and TRBJ1-1; possibly TRBD1 for D (5 bases). This CDR3 contains 14 residues. V was trimmed by 2 bases and J by 7 bases, leaving 15 bases between them. Germline lookup yields CDR1 SGHRS and CDR2 YFSETQ. The CDR3 sequence: CASSFGGERSEAFF. CDR3 sequence (DNA): TGCGCCAGCAGCTTTGGGGGGGAACGGAGTGAAGCTTTCTTT.